Sequencing of this TCR beta chain was carried out in a study of human T cells and chemical hapten exposure. Study details: Across its roughly 25 weeks, the study gave patients weekly diphenylcyclopropenone doses to the scalp. Patches with 0.01% DPC went on the upper back, and the tests were read at 6 days.

TCRdb reprocessed the RACE reads with MiXCR, giving one entry per CDR3 protein. This sample has over 75,000 distinct CDR3 sequences, with roughly 7.6% found just once. This clonotype was counted at least ten times. Time point denoted: patch test 1, 2 weeks after DPC sensitization. As to treatment: therapeutic diphenylcyclopropenone sensitization with weekly scalp DPC. Prior to application of each patch test, blood was drawn. The CDR3 is 12 amino acids. V shed 3 bases and J shed 0 bases, with 2 bases lying between them. Germline V gene sequence: CDR1 SEHNR, CDR2 FQNEAQ (reference sequence). V is TRBV7-9 and J is TRBJ1-1; the D is unclear. The TCR was taken from a woman aged 25 to 39 with alopecia areata. Some clones in this sample may be carry-over from other donors' samples. Here the sequenced sample was whole blood, taken in connection with sensitization to the hapten diphenylcyclopropenone (DPC). In nucleotides, the CDR3 is TGTGCCAGCAGCTTGTTGAACACTGAAGCTTTCTTT. Residues: CASSLLNTEAFF. Full variable domain (rest looked up from reference TRBV7-9 and TRBJ1-1): DTGVSQNPRHKITKRGQNVTFRCDPISEHNRLYWYRQTLGQGPEFLTYFQNEAQLEKSRLLSDRFSAERPKGSFSTLEIQRTEQGDSAMYLCASSLLNTEAFFGQGTRLTVV.